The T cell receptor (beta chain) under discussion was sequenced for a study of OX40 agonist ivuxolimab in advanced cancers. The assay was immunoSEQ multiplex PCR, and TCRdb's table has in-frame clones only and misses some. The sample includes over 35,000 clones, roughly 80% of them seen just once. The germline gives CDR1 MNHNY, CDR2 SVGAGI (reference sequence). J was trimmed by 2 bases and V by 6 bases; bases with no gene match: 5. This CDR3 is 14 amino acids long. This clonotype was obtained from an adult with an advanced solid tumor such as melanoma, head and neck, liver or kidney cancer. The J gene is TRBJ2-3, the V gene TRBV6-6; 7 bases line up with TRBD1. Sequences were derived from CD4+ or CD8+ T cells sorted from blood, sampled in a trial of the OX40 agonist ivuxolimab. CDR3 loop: CASRTGALTDTQYF. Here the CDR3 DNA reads TGTGCCAGCAGAACAGGGGCCCTCACAGATACGCAGTATTTT.